This TCR beta chain is drawn from a study of T cell changes during pregnancy in multiple sclerosis. Only in-frame clones appear in the TCRdb table, and some are missing; sequencing was by immunoSEQ multiplex PCR. The sample includes roughly 50,000 clones, roughly 92% of them seen just once. The V gene's germline CDR1 is MNHEY and CDR2 SMNVEV (reference sequence). The J segment lost 4 bases and the V segment lost 5 bases, leaving 7 bases of the junction unmatched. This CDR3 has 14 amino acids. A single count supports this clone. This specimen consisted of CD4+ T cells from peripheral blood mononuclear cells, obtained in the third trimester of pregnancy. This TCR was sampled from a female donor with multiple sclerosis, enrolled in a pregnancy study. The rearrangement uses TRBV27 and TRBJ2-7; 8 positions agree with TRBD1. CDR3 amino acids: CASSRPGQVYEQYF. CDR3 in DNA: TGTGCCAGCAGTAGGCCGGGACAGGTATACGAGCAGTACTTC.